The 5 T cell receptor beta chains listed next were all sequenced from one sample in a study of blood T cells in healthy people across ages. A second about 6 to 12 cycle PCR used barcoded and J-beta primers. From the 5' RACE reads, TCRdb called clonotypes with MiXCR, one entry per CDR3 protein. The sample consists of around 870,000 distinct CDR3 sequences, around 26% of them appearing once. Sequencing was done on a sample of blood. These receptors all come from a woman aged 80 or over in good health.

The chain combines TRBV2 with TRBJ1-2; D gene unclear. Trimming stripped 5 bases from V and 8 bases from J, with 12 bases between. This CDR3 is built from 12 residues. In germline, CDR1 is SNHLY, CDR2 FYNNEI. Here the CDR3 DNA reads TGTGCCAGCAGTCGGTCCCTGACCGGCTACACCTTC. Its translation is CASSRSLTGYTF.

The genes are TRBV7-6 and TRBJ2-5; D is ambiguous. The germline V and J ends were trimmed by 4 bases and 11 bases, with 17 bases remaining between them. Per germline, CDR1 SGHVS and CDR2 FNYEAQ. This CDR3 has 13 amino acids. In DNA form, the CDR3 reads TGTGCCAGCAGCTCAACACCAAGCAATGAGCAGTACTTC. It encodes CASSSTPSNEQYF.

This chain connects TRBV27 to TRBJ2-2, with a weak D call TRBD2 (6 bases). This CDR3 has 14 residues. Germline V CDR1 and CDR2: MNHEY, SMNVEV (reference sequence). The V end lost 8 bases, the J end lost 0 bases, and 10 bases lay between the germline ends. The CDR3, as DNA: TGTGCCAGCGGGACTGGAACGAACACCGGGGAGCTGTTTTTT. As protein: CASGTGTNTGELFF.

The chain has TRBV6-2 or TRBV6-3 and TRBJ2-1; D possibly corresponds to TRBD2 (7 bases). The DNA end lines up better with TRBJ2-7; the J call may be wrong. From germline, CDR1 is MNHEY and CDR2 SVGEGT. This CDR3 is built from 14 residues. Written as DNA, the CDR3 is TGTACCATCAAGAGGGGGGGGGCCAACAATGAGCAGTACTTC. Translated: CTIKRGGANNEQYF.

This clonotype occurred many times. This chain links TRBV12-3 or TRBV12-4 with TRBJ2-1; TRBD1 might be the D (6 bases). The CDR3 is made up of 13 amino acids. Deletions cut 7 bases from V and 6 bases from J, with 13 bases between. The CDR3 sequence is CASTWGPGNEQFF. The CDR3 bases are TGTGCCAGCACCTGGGGGCCGGGCAATGAGCAGTTCTTC.